A single TCR beta chain is shown here with its context. It lacks a known antigen. Per-nucleotide qualities are absent, and no much larger clonotype sits a single base away. This same CDR3 is encoded by further DNA sequences in the sample. This sample was taken from a study of OX40 agonist ivuxolimab in advanced cancers. Turning to the overall study: Ivuxolimab, which targeted the costimulatory receptor OX40 (CD134), was an agonistic, fully human IgG2 monoclonal antibody. Intravenous ivuxolimab was administered to patients every 2 weeks at six dose levels: 0.01, 0.1, 0.3, 1.5, 3 and 10 mg/kg. Of the roughly 53 patients in dose escalation, about 20 had hepatocellular carcinoma, some 15 had melanoma, 9 had renal cell carcinoma and 9 had head and neck cancer. In the dose-escalation cohort, 82.7% of patients were male, and the mean age was roughly 60 years, with a range of 23 to 79. Prior anti-PD-1, anti-PD-L1 or anti-CTLA-4 therapy was permitted, and checkpoint inhibitors had been received by about two fifths of dose-escalation patients. Three dose-escalation patients achieved partial responses, one with hepatocellular carcinoma and two with cutaneous melanoma. The point of sequencing TCRbeta in the periphery was to test whether ivuxolimab changed TCR sequence diversity and drove clonal T-cell expansion. The paper covers the monotherapy dose-escalation part of the phase I ivuxolimab trial, which included N of about 56 patients.

For sequencing of the TCRbeta CDR3 region, genomic DNA was extracted from the sorted cells. TCRbeta CDR3 regions were sequenced using the immunoSEQ Assay. TCRdb carries this immuneACCESS record with in-frame sequences only. Its versions omit some clonotypes, under half of them owing to an unresolved V gene in the studies checked, with the rest unexplained. Here the sample has tens of thousands of clones; approximately 89% occur a single time. The ten largest clones capture 6% to 7% of the sample. Study-wide conclusions, independent of this receptor: The antigen specificity of the clonally expanded peripheral T cells was not determined. Clonal expansion of both CD4+ and CD8+ blood T cells was observed from baseline to week 6 at doses 0.1 to 3.0 mg/kg. Low levels of normalized T-cell clonal expansion were also seen in some patients who did not respond. On average, CD8+ T cells showed more expanded clones than CD4+ T cells after ivuxolimab. In the 0.1-3.0 mg/kg groups, partial responders had among the lowest normalized peripheral clonal expansion, particularly in CD8+ T cells.

The trial excluded patients who had a history of autoimmune disease or were on systemic immunosuppression. In every dose cohort, peripheral blood was drawn for TCR sequencing at baseline, cycle 4 day 1, and cycle 7 day 1. Samples were obtained from an open-label, multicenter, first-in-human phase I dose-escalation trial of ivuxolimab. Adults with locally advanced or metastatic head and neck squamous cell, hepatocellular, melanoma or renal cell carcinoma were enrolled in the trial. Before TCR sequencing, CD4+ and CD8+ T cells were separately sorted from peripheral blood. The V and J ends are trimmed by 0 bases and 5 bases, leaving 4 bases between them. The germline V gene provides CDR1 MGHRA and CDR2 YSYEKL. There are 12 amino acids in the CDR3, from cysteine to phenylalanine inclusive. Left in the record is the CDR3 DNA by itself, 36 bases read in frame from the first base.

Here the chain combines TRBV4-1 and TRBJ2-5, with the D gene too uncertain to name. Specimen: CD4+ or CD8+ T cells sorted from blood, collected in a trial of the OX40 agonist ivuxolimab. The source is an adult with an advanced solid tumor such as melanoma, head and neck, liver or kidney cancer. The CDR3 has the sequence CASSQDLETQYF. The nucleotide sequence is given as TGCGCCAGCAGCCAAGATCTGGAGACCCAGTACTTC.